This TCR beta chain was captured in a study of early T cells in non-severe SARS-CoV-2 infection. TCRdb itself ran the 5' RACE reads through MiXCR, one entry per CDR3 protein. The repertoire includes approximately 44,000 distinct CDR3 sequences, 12% of them detected once, and about 16% sits in the top ten. The CDR3 is made up of 17 amino acids. The ends lost 1 base at V and 7 bases at J; junction bases unmatched: 7. CDR1 and CDR2 from the germline V gene are SGHTA and FQGTGA. This clonotype was observed many times. The TCR was taken from an adult who was a healthcare worker with PCR-confirmed SARS-CoV-2 infection or an uninfected control (not recorded which). The chain carries TRBV7-3 and TRBJ2-1, with 13 nucleotides matching TRBD2. Specimen: whole blood. CDR3: CASSLKGGLAGPNEQFF. Written as DNA, the CDR3 is TGTGCCAGCAGCTTAAAAGGGGGACTAGCGGGACCTAATGAGCAGTTCTTC. The whole variable domain, remainder taken from reference TRBV7-3 and TRBJ2-1, is GAGVSQTPSNKVTEKGKYVELRCDPISGHTALYWYRQSLGQGPEFLIYFQGTGAADDSGLPNDRFFAVRPEGSVSTLKIQRTERGDSAVYLCASSLKGGLAGPNEQFFGPGTRLTVL.